These 28 T cell receptor beta chains were all obtained from the same sample, sequenced in a study of human T cells and chemical hapten exposure. The time point is: patch test 2, 6 weeks after DPC sensitization. Treatment in this sample: therapeutic diphenylcyclopropenone sensitization with weekly scalp DPC. TCRdb re-called the RACE reads through MiXCR, storing one row per CDR3 protein. The sample holds about 110,000 distinct CDR3 sequences, 9% to 9.5% seen once. The starting material was whole blood, obtained in connection with sensitization to the hapten diphenylcyclopropenone (DPC). The source of these receptors is a woman in her thirties or forties with alopecia areata. Some clones in this sample may be carry-over from other donors' samples.

In this sample, this clonotype turned up a few times. This chain connects TRBV19 to TRBJ2-7; weak D call: TRBD1 (5 bases). The germline gives CDR1 LNHDA, CDR2 SQIVND (reference sequence). The CDR3 consists of 13 residues. V lost 4 bases, J lost 2 bases, and 9 bases lay in between. CDR3 DNA: TGTGCCAGTAGTACAGGCAGGGCCTACGAGCAGTACTTC. Protein sequence: CASSTGRAYEQYF. The whole variable domain, remainder taken from reference TRBV19 and TRBJ2-7, is DGGITQSPKYLFRKEGQNVTLSCEQNLNHDAMYWYRQDPGQGLRLIYYSQIVNDFQKGDIAEGYSVSREKKESFPLTVTSAQKNPTAFYLCASSTGRAYEQYFGPGTRLTVT.

The table lists this clonotype with many counts. The rearrangement uses TRBV7-2 and TRBJ2-1; D not certain. This CDR3 is built from 15 residues. V was pared by 6 bases and J by 0 bases, with 12 bases between. Germline CDR1 and CDR2: SGHTA and FQGNSA. The CDR3 sequence: CASSFGRNSYNEQFF. In DNA form, the CDR3 reads TGTGCCAGCAGTTTCGGACGTAACTCCTACAATGAGCAGTTCTTC.

The chain combines TRBV27 with TRBJ2-7; TRBD2 might be the D (7 bases). CDR1 and CDR2 from the germline V gene are MNHEY and SMNVEV (reference sequence). Trimming stripped 4 bases from V and 2 bases from J, with 18 bases between. The CDR3 is made up of 16 amino acids. The CDR3 DNA sequence: TGTGCCAGCAGTTCTTCCCCGGGGGGCCCGACCTACGAGCAGTACTTC. Its translation is CASSSSPGGPTYEQYF.

This clonotype has only one observation. The rearrangement joins TRBV6-2 or TRBV6-3 to TRBJ2-3; TRBD2 might be the D (6 bases). CDR3 length equals 13 residues. Germline loops: CDR1 MNHEY, CDR2 SVGEGT. Trimming shortened V by 6 bases and J by 3 bases, and 10 bases separated the two germline ends. CDR3 in amino acids: CASRRDFTDTQYF. CDR3 in DNA: TGTGCCAGCAGGAGGGACTTTACAGATACGCAGTATTTT.

This clonotype showed up just a few times. The rearrangement links TRBV7-9 to TRBJ2-3; D gene unclear. Trimming pared 11 bases from V and 6 bases from J, leaving 9 bases between. The CDR3 totals 10 residues. Germline-derived CDR1 and CDR2 are SEHNR and FQNEAQ (reference sequence). This CDR3 is CAGYSDTQYF. The CDR3, as DNA: TGTGCCGGCTATAGTGATACGCAGTATTTT.

This clonotype has at least ten counts. The chain couples TRBV20-1 to TRBJ2-3; the D is unclear. Deletions cut 6 bases from V and 1 base from J, with 17 bases between. The CDR3 consists of 15 residues. CDR1 is DFQATT, CDR2 SNEGSKA, per germline (reference sequence). This chain's CDR3 is CSAPPVGSRTDTQYF. CDR3 in DNA: TGCAGTGCCCCCCCGGTGGGTTCGCGCACAGATACGCAGTATTTT.

At least ten counts were recorded for this clonotype. The chain links TRBV25-1 to TRBJ2-3; D might be TRBD1 (5 bases). The CDR3 covers 16 residues. Germline assignment: CDR1 MGHDK and CDR2 SYGVNS. Trimming pared 1 base from V and 1 base from J, leaving 12 bases between. CDR3 sequence reads: CASSEWGPEGTDTQYF. CDR3 DNA sequence: TGTGCCAGCAGTGAATGGGGCCCCGAGGGCACAGATACGCAGTATTTT.

This clonotype has a handful of counts. The chain recombines TRBV6-2 or TRBV6-3 with TRBJ2-1, with 11 bases matching TRBD2. Germline loops: CDR1 MNHEY, CDR2 SVGEGT. V was clipped by 2 bases and J by 6 bases; unmatched bases: 3. The CDR3 is 15 residues long. CDR3 loop: CASSYLAGGRNEQFF. As DNA, the CDR3 is TGTGCCAGCAGTTACCTAGCGGGGGGCCGCAATGAGCAGTTCTTC.

The chain combines TRBV28 with TRBJ2-3; D remains ambiguous. The CDR3 is 15 amino acids. CDR1 and CDR2 (germline): MDHEN, SYDVKM. V lost 6 bases and J 0 bases, leaving 13 bases between the germline ends. Here the CDR3 DNA reads TGTGCCAGCAGCTCCGACTCCGCTAGCACAGATACGCAGTATTTT. This gives the protein CASSSDSASTDTQYF.

This clonotype was found a few times. V usage is TRBV27 and J usage is TRBJ1-2; TRBD1 matches 7 bases. Germline V gene sequence: CDR1 MNHEY, CDR2 SMNVEV (reference sequence). There are 15 residues in the CDR3. Trimming took 2 bases from V and 3 from J; bases not matched to a gene: 6. The CDR3 here is CASSLEGANHYGYTF. The CDR3 region has the DNA TGTGCCAGCAGTTTAGAGGGGGCCAATCACTATGGCTACACCTTC.

The CDR3 coding sequence is TGTGCCAGCAGCCCCGCCGGGGGGCTAGAGACCCAGTACTTC. Translation gives CASSPAGGLETQYF. V is TRBV6-6 and J is TRBJ2-5; D perhaps matches TRBD2 (7 bases). The CDR3 is 14 amino acids. Germline CDR1 MNHNY, CDR2 SVGAGI (reference sequence). V was cut by 6 bases and J by 4 bases, with 15 bases left in between.

The chain employs TRBV20-1 and TRBJ2-5; TRBD1 might be the D (6 bases). Germline lookup yields CDR1 DFQATT and CDR2 SNEGSKA (reference sequence). The CDR3 loop spans 13 amino acids. The V end was cut by 7 bases, the J end by 2 bases, with 14 bases between. In nucleotides, the CDR3 is TGCAGTGAGGACGGAAGGGGGCAAGAGACCCAGTACTTC. Translation gives CSEDGRGQETQYF.

This clonotype was found many times. The chain carries TRBV7-2 and TRBJ2-7; 7 positions match TRBD1. Trimming cost V 5 bases and J 4 bases; bases outside gene matches: 11. Germline CDR1 is SGHTA and CDR2 is FQGNSA. The CDR3 sequence is 15 residues long. This CDR3 reads CASSIRQGMGYEQYF. CDR3 nucleotides: TGTGCCAGCAGCATACGACAGGGCATGGGGTACGAGCAGTACTTC.

With respect to this clonotype: A much larger clone lies a single base off, so this may be a read error. The chain has TRBV20-1 and TRBJ2-3; 7 bases map to TRBD2. Germline V CDR1 and CDR2: DFQATT, SNEGSKA (reference sequence). The CDR3 runs 15 residues. CDR3 protein: CSARRGGGPPDTQCF. The CDR3 coding sequence is TGCAGTGCTAGACGGGGCGGGGGACCCCCGGATACGCAGTGTTTT.

The chain combines TRBV28 with TRBJ2-2; D gene uncertain. CDR3 length equals 16 residues. Germline CDR1 and CDR2: MDHEN and SYDVKM. V lost 6 bases, J lost 3 bases, and 17 bases lay in between. The CDR3 loop is CASREAWIPDTGELFF. CDR3 nucleotide sequence: TGTGCCAGCAGAGAAGCCTGGATTCCTGACACCGGGGAGCTGTTTTTT. The full variable domain, its missing parts supplied by reference TRBV28 and TRBJ2-2, is DVKVTQSSRYLVKRTGEKVFLECVQDMDHENMFWYRQDPGLGLRLIYFSYDVKMKEKGDIPEGYSVSREKKERFSLILESASTNQTSMYLCASREAWIPDTGELFFGEGSRLTVL.

This clonotype has just a few counts. This chain joins TRBV11-2 and TRBJ2-1; D not certain. V was clipped by 5 bases and J by 0 bases, with 11 bases between them. The germline V gene has CDR1 SGHAT and CDR2 FQNNGV. The CDR3 is 15 residues long. CDR3 sequence reads: CASSPLMGSYNEQFF. CDR3 DNA: TGTGCCAGCAGCCCCTTAATGGGCTCCTACAATGAGCAGTTCTTC.

Ten or more counts support this clonotype. The rearrangement links TRBV7-2 to TRBJ1-4; no reliable D call. CDR1 and CDR2 from the germline V gene are SGHTA and FQGNSA. Trimming cost V 2 bases and J 0 bases, with 7 bases left between them. This CDR3 spans 15 amino acids. The CDR3 DNA reads as TGTGCCAGCAGCTTAAGTAGCACAACTAATGAAAAACTGTTTTTT. It is translated as CASSLSSTTNEKLFF.

Ten or more counts support this clonotype. CDR3 region: CSVARGAQYQETQYF. CDR3 DNA sequence: TGCAGCGTTGCGAGAGGGGCCCAGTACCAAGAGACCCAGTACTTC. The chain employs TRBV29-1 and TRBJ2-5; D is possibly TRBD1 or TRBD2 (5 bases each). CDR3 length: 15 residues. The V end was cut by 4 bases, the J end by 0 bases, with 15 bases between. Germline loops: CDR1 SQVTM, CDR2 ANQGSEA.

This clonotype came up many times. The chain uses TRBV5-1 and TRBJ2-1; 7 bases match TRBD1. CDR3 length equals 14 residues. Germline assignment: CDR1 SGHRS and CDR2 YFSETQ. Trimming cost V 5 bases and J 4 bases; bases outside gene matches: 6. Written as DNA, the CDR3 is TGCGCCAGCAGGGGGGACAGTGAGTACAATGAGCAGTTCTTC. It yields the protein CASRGDSEYNEQFF.

The CDR3 is CASSSRPEAGELFF. As DNA, the CDR3 is TGTGCCAGCAGCTCCCGCCCCGAGGCCGGGGAGCTGTTTTTT. The rearrangement uses TRBV7-6 and TRBJ2-2; D uncertain. CDR1 and CDR2 from the germline V gene are SGHVS and FNYEAQ. The CDR3 covers 14 residues. The ends were cut back, 4 bases at V and 6 bases at J, with 12 bases in the middle.

This clonotype was seen ten or more times. J is TRBJ2-2 and V is TRBV28; 8 bases are shared with TRBD2. Per the germline V gene, CDR1 is MDHEN and CDR2 is SYDVKM. V gave up 0 bases and J gave up 6 bases; unmatched junction bases: 9. The CDR3 runs to 17 residues. The CDR3 coding sequence is TGTGCCAGCAGTTTATGGGCCTTGGCGGGGGGCCCCGGGGAGCTGTTTTTT. This sequence encodes CASSLWALAGGPGELFF. The variable domain in full, with the rest retrieved from reference TRBV28 and TRBJ2-2, is DVKVTQSSRYLVKRTGEKVFLECVQDMDHENMFWYRQDPGLGLRLIYFSYDVKMKEKGDIPEGYSVSREKKERFSLILESASTNQTSMYLCASSLWALAGGPGELFFGEGSRLTVL.

There are many counts of this clonotype. This sequence joins TRBV20-1 and TRBJ1-3, with D unclear. The V gene lost 5 bases and the J gene lost 4 bases, with 15 bases spanning the gap. The germline V gene has CDR1 DFQATT and CDR2 SNEGSKA (reference sequence). CDR3 length: 14 amino acids. The CDR3 is CSAGAFGWGNTIYF. The CDR3 DNA reads as TGCAGTGCTGGAGCTTTCGGGTGGGGAAACACCATATATTTT.

The sample holds many counts of this clonotype. V and J are TRBV28 and TRBJ1-1; TRBD1 might be the D (6 bases). The V and J ends lost 5 bases and 1 base respectively, with 14 bases between them. Germline loops: CDR1 MDHEN, CDR2 SYDVKM. CDR3 length: 15 amino acids. The CDR3 bases are TGTGCCAGCAGTGCCTGGCAGGGGAAGAACACTGAAGCTTTCTTT. Translated: CASSAWQGKNTEAFF.

This chain joins TRBV29-1 and TRBJ2-3; TRBD2 matches at 12 bases. Germline CDR1 and CDR2: SQVTM and ANQGSEA. V trimming: 5 bases; J trimming: 3 bases; junction bases outside the gene matches: 6. The CDR3 is made up of 15 amino acids. For the CDR3, the DNA is TGCAGCGTTTGGAGGACTAGCGGGGTTACAGATACGCAGTATTTT. Translation gives CSVWRTSGVTDTQYF.

This clonotype came up a few times. This chain links TRBV19 with TRBJ2-1; TRBD1 matches at 8 bases. The CDR3 consists of 16 residues. From germline, CDR1 is LNHDA and CDR2 SQIVND (reference sequence). V lost 6 bases, J lost 4 bases, and 11 bases stayed unmatched. CDR3 sequence reads: CASSQLSGQVYNEQFF. CDR3 DNA: TGTGCCAGTAGCCAACTTTCGGGACAGGTTTACAATGAGCAGTTCTTC.

This clonotype was recorded many times. The chain recombines TRBV29-1 with TRBJ2-2; unclear D gene. Trimming took 4 bases from V and 0 from J, leaving 12 bases between them. From germline, CDR1 is SQVTM and CDR2 ANQGSEA. This CDR3 has 15 residues. CDR3 DNA sequence: TGCAGCGTTGTAGATACCCCCGCGAACACCGGGGAGCTGTTTTTT. It specifies CSVVDTPANTGELFF.

The rearrangement links TRBV12-3 or TRBV12-4 to TRBJ2-3; 8 bases align to TRBD2. The V segment lost 3 bases and the J segment 4 bases; nucleotides outside the gene matches: 3. CDR3 length equals 14 residues. The CDR3 is CASSFAGGADTQYF. Written as DNA, the CDR3 is TGTGCCAGCAGTTTTGCGGGAGGCGCAGATACGCAGTATTTT.

V gene TRBV5-1 combines with J gene TRBJ1-2, with D tentatively TRBD1 (5 bases). The V end lost 0 bases, the J end lost 6 bases, and 12 bases lay between the germline ends. The CDR3 is 14 residues long. Germline CDR1 SGHRS, CDR2 YFSETQ. CDR3 protein: CASSLAGDENGYTF. DNA for the CDR3: TGCGCCAGCAGCTTGGCGGGGGATGAGAATGGCTACACCTTC.